The 17 T cell receptor beta chains below were found in one sample sequenced in a study of vaccination effects on CD4 cells after COVID-19. Here immunoSEQ multiplex PCR was the method, and the copy in TCRdb shows in-frame clones only, minus some. The sample contains some 30,000 clones, approximately 75% of which appear only once. Antigen specificity for these receptors is unknown. Antigen-specific CD4+ T cells were expanded (with viral peptide pools) by the ViraFEST assay ahead of sequencing. After around 10 days in culture, the CD4+ T cells were isolated. Prior SARS-CoV-2 infection was absent in the vaccine recipients, as shown by negative nucleocapsid antibodies. The specimen was CD4+ T cells from PBMCs cultured with SARS-CoV-2 spike peptides, collected before COVID-19 vaccination. These receptors were taken from a human donor who received a COVID-19 vaccine.

The chain carries TRBV6-1 and TRBJ2-1; D remains ambiguous. From germline, CDR1 is MNHNS and CDR2 SASEGT. CDR3 length equals 17 residues. The V gene lost 0 bases and the J gene lost 4 bases, with 16 bases spanning the gap. The CDR3 nucleotides read TGTGCCAGCAGTGAAGCGACGAGTTATTTCGGGTACAATGAGCAGTTCTTC. It encodes CASSEATSYFGYNEQFF.

The chain joins TRBV6-5 to TRBJ1-4, with TRBD1 as a possible D gene (5 bases). The ends were cut back, 3 bases at V and 5 bases at J, with 10 bases in the middle. The CDR3 has 14 amino acids. The germline CDR1 and CDR2 sequences are MNHEY and SVGAGI. As DNA, the CDR3 is TGTGCCAGCAGTTATGGGACGGAAAATGAAAAACTGTTTTTT. It codes for CASSYGTENEKLFF.

The chain couples TRBV5-1 to TRBJ1-6, with a tentative D call TRBD1 (5 bases). The CDR3 length is 13 residues. Germline values: CDR1 SGHRS, CDR2 YFSETQ. V was pared by 1 base and J by 12 bases, with 11 bases between. The DNA for the CDR3 is TGCGCCAGCAGCTTGTTTGGAGGGGAACCCCTCCACTTT. Amino acids: CASSLFGGEPLHF.

The CDR3: CAITRQGESTDTQYF. CDR3 nucleotides: TGTGCCATCACCAGGCAGGGGGAGAGTACAGATACGCAGTATTTT. The chain uses TRBV10-3 and TRBJ2-3, with 7 bases matching TRBD1. The CDR3 spans 15 residues. The V gene's germline CDR1 is ENHRY and CDR2 SYGVKD. The V gene end was trimmed by 7 bases and the J gene end by 3 bases; junction bases not matched to a gene: 10.

CDR3 sequence reads: CASSYSGGSSYEQYF. CDR3 coding DNA: TGTGCCAGCAGTTACTCGGGCGGTAGCTCCTACGAGCAGTACTTC. V gene TRBV6-5 combines with J gene TRBJ2-7; D gene uncertain. The CDR3 totals 15 residues. Trimming left V 0 bases short and J 0 bases short, with 9 bases between. Germline V gene data show CDR1 as MNHEY and CDR2 as SVGAGI.

The J gene is TRBJ1-4, the V gene TRBV7-9; no clear D gene. Germline assignment: CDR1 SEHNR and CDR2 FQNEAQ (reference sequence). The CDR3 totals 14 residues. V gave up 5 bases and J gave up 8 bases, with 15 bases separating them. CDR3 in amino acids: CASSPLRSKEKLFF. CDR3 in DNA: TGTGCCAGCAGCCCATTGCGGAGCAAGGAAAAACTGTTTTTT.

Worth noting for this clone: A read error may produce the germline difference seen at one junction end. V is TRBV7-2 and J is TRBJ2-5; 11 bases agree with TRBD2. Germline loops: CDR1 SGHTA, CDR2 FQGNSA. There are 16 residues in the CDR3. CDR3 coding DNA: TGTGCCAGCAGCTACGTTAGCGGGGGGGCGGTTGAGACCAAGTACTTC. It encodes CASSYVSGGAVETKYF.

The J gene is TRBJ1-2, the V gene TRBV30; TRBD1 matches 8 bases. This CDR3 is 14 amino acids long. The germline V gene encodes CDR1 GTSNPN and CDR2 SVGIG (reference sequence). The V segment lost 4 bases and the J segment 3 bases; nucleotides outside the gene matches: 7. CDR3 sequence: CAWIKDREDYGYTF. The CDR3 DNA follows: TGTGCCTGGATCAAGGACAGGGAGGACTATGGCTACACCTTC.

V gene TRBV5-4 combines with J gene TRBJ2-3; D gene ambiguous. V was pared by 0 bases and J by 1 base, with 6 bases between. CDR3 length equals 14 residues. Germline CDR1 and CDR2: SGHNT and YYREEE (reference sequence). In nucleotides, the CDR3 is TGTGCCAGCAGCTTGGGACTGGGCACAGATACGCAGTATTTT. As protein: CASSLGLGTDTQYF.

The chain carries TRBV28 and TRBJ1-1, with D possibly matching TRBD1 (5 bases). Germline CDR1 reads MDHEN; CDR2 reads SYDVKM. Between the trimmed V and J ends, which lost 4 bases and 2 bases, there was a span of 8 bases. CDR3 length equals 13 residues. The CDR3 reads CASSYGGNTEAFF. CDR3 nucleotide sequence: TGTGCCAGCAGTTATGGGGGTAACACTGAAGCTTTCTTT.

This clone is categorized as medium-sized (0.01 to 0.1%). The V call is TRBV3-1 (or the pseudogene TRBV3-2), the J call TRBJ2-1; 8 bases map to TRBD2. The V and J ends lost 6 bases and 3 bases, in that order; junction bases with no gene match: 7. Germline values: CDR1 LGHDT, CDR2 YNNKEL (reference sequence). The CDR3 spans 15 residues. The CDR3 coding sequence is TGTGCCAGCAGAACTGGGACTAGTAGCTACAATGAGCAGTTCTTC. Protein product: CASRTGTSSYNEQFF.

The rearrangement links TRBV6-5 to TRBJ1-2; the match to TRBD1 covers 11 bases. Germline lookup yields CDR1 MNHEY and CDR2 SVGAGI. V shed 6 bases and J 4 bases; nucleotides not matched to a gene: 4. The CDR3 runs 14 residues. The CDR3 spells CASRAGQGGYGYTF. The CDR3 DNA sequence: TGTGCCAGCAGAGCGGGACAGGGGGGCTATGGCTACACCTTC.

This chain links TRBV12-3 or TRBV12-4 with TRBJ1-1, with D hard to call. Between the trimmed V and J ends, which lost 4 bases and 7 bases, there was a span of 10 bases. The CDR3 length is 12 residues. CDR3 DNA: TGTGCCAGCAGTTCGAAGCCTAGTGAAGCTTTCTTT. This codes for CASSSKPSEAFF.

The J gene is TRBJ2-1, the V gene TRBV5-5, with D maybe TRBD1 (6 bases). V was trimmed by 4 bases and J by 4 bases, leaving 21 bases between them. The CDR3 sequence is 17 residues long. Germline CDR1 is SGHKS and CDR2 is YYEKEE (reference sequence). CDR3 bases: TGTGCCAGCAGCCCCCGGGCAGGGGTATTAGGGTACAATGAGCAGTTCTTC. It yields the protein CASSPRAGVLGYNEQFF.

The CDR3 DNA sequence: TGTGCCAGCTCACCAGGGACAGGGGGCTCCTACGAGCAGTACTTC. Translating it yields CASSPGTGGSYEQYF. The V gene is TRBV18, the J gene TRBJ2-7, with TRBD1 identical over 11 bases. Germline V lookup: CDR1 KGHSH, CDR2 LQKENI. This CDR3 has 15 amino acids. V lost 2 bases and J lost 0; bases outside the gene matches: 0.

The chain recombines TRBV2 with TRBJ1-1; possible D gene TRBD1, 6 bases. Germline-derived CDR1 and CDR2 are SNHLY and FYNNEI. The CDR3 covers 13 residues. The V gene lost 5 bases and the J gene lost 8 bases, with 15 bases spanning the gap. CDR3: CASSYGQSTEAFF. The CDR3 region has the DNA TGTGCCAGCAGTTATGGACAGTCGACCGAAGCTTTCTTT.

V usage is TRBV7-2 and J usage is TRBJ1-1, with 8 bases matching TRBD1. Germline V gene sequence: CDR1 SGHTA, CDR2 FQGNSA. This CDR3 has 16 amino acids. Trimming removed 4 bases from V and 1 base from J; junction bases left unmatched: 8. CDR3 in DNA: TGTGCCAGCAGCTCCGGACAGGGCTCCTCGAACACTGAAGCTTTCTTT. It yields the protein CASSSGQGSSNTEAFF.